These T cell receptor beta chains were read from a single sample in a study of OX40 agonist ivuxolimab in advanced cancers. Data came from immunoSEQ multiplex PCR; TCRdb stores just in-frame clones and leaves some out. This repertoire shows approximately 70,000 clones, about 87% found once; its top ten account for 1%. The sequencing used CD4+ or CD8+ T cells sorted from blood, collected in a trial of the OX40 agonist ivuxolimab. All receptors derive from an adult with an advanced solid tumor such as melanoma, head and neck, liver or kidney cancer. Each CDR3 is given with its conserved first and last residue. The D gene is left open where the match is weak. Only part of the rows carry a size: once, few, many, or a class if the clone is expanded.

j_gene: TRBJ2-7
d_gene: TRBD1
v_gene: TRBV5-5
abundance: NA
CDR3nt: TGTGCCAGCGAGATGACAGGGGCCCAACTTGGGCAGTACTTC
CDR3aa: CASEMTGAQLGQYF

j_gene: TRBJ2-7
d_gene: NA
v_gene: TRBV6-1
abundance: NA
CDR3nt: TGTGCCACCTCTTCCTCATACAGGGTTGGCTACGAGCAGTACTTC
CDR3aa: CATSSSYRVGYEQYF

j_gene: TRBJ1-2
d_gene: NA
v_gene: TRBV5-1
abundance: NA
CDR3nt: TGCGCCAGCAGCTCGAAACCCGATTATGGCTACACCTTC
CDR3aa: CASSSKPDYGYTF

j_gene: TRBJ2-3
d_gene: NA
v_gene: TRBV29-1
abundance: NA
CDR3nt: TGCAGCGTTGCTGGGGGCGCGACAGATACGCAGTATTTT
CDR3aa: CSVAGGATDTQYF

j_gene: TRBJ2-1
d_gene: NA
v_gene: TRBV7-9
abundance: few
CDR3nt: TGTGCCAGCAGCTCAGAGAGCGCGCAGTTCTTC
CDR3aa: CASSSESAQFF

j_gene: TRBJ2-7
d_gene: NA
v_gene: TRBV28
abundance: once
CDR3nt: TGTGCCAGCAGTTCGAACTACGAGCAGTACTTC
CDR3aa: CASSSNYEQYF

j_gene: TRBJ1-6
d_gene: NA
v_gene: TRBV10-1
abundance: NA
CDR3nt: TGCGCCAGCAGTGACTCCCACGTTCAGGGTGACTCACCCCTCCACTTT
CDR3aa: CASSDSHVQGDSPLHF

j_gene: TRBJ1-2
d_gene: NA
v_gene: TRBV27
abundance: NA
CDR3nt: TGTGCCAGCAGTGAATCCTACAGGGTCGGGCGCTATGGCTACACCTTC
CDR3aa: CASSESYRVGRYGYTF

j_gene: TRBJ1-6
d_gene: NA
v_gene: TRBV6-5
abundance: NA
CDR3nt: TGTGCCAGCAGTTACTCGACCAGGGGTGAGTCACCCCTCCACTTT
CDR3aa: CASSYSTRGESPLHF

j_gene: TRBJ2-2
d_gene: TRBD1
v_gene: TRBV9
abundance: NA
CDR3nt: TGTGCCAGCAGCTCCCGGGACAGGGGGCTAACCGGGGAGCTGTTTTTT
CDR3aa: CASSSRDRGLTGELFF

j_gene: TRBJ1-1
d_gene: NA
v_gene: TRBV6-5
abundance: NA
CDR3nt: TGTGCCAGCAGTCTTACAGGGAACACTGAAGCTTTCTTT
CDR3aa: CASSLTGNTEAFF

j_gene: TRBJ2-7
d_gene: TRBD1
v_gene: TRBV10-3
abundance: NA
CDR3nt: TGTGCCAGCACCGGGACAGGGGTAGAGGAGCAGTACTTC
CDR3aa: CASTGTGVEEQYF

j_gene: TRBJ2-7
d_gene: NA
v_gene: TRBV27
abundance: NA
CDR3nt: TGTGCCAGTACTGCCTACGAGCAGTACTTC
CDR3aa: CASTAYEQYF

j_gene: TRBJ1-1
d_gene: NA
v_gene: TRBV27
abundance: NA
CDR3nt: TGTGCCAGTTTAAAGGACAGTTTAATGAACACTGAAGCTTTCTTT
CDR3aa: CASLKDSLMNTEAFF

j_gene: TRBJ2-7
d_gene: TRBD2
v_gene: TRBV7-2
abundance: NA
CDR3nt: TGTGCCAGCAGGGGGGGGTCCTCCTACGAGCAGTACTTC
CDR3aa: CASRGGSSYEQYF

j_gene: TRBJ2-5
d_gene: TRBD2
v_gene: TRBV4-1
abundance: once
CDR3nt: TGCGCCAGCAGCCAGAGCCATTATAGCGGGGGGGCTCGAGAGACCCAGTACTTC
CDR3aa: CASSQSHYSGGARETQYF

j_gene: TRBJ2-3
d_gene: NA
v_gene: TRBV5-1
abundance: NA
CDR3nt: TGCGCCAGCAGCTTGGCGGCAGGGAGCACAGATACGCAGTATTTT
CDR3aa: CASSLAAGSTDTQYF

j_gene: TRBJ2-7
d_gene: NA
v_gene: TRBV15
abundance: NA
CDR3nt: TGTGCCACCCGGAGAACCGGGGCAAACGAGCAGTACTTC
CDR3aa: CATRRTGANEQYF

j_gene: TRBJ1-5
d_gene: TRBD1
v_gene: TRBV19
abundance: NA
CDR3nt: TGTGCCAGTAGTTCCCGCGGACAGGGCTTTCAGCCCCAGCATTTT
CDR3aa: CASSSRGQGFQPQHF

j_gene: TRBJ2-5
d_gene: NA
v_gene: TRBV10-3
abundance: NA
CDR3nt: TGTGCCATCAGTGAGTCCGGGGCAGGGCAAGAGACCCAGTACTTC
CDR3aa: CAISESGAGQETQYF

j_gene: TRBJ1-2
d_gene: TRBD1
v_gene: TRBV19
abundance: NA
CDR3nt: TGTGCCAGTAGTCCCCAGACAGGGGGAGACTATGGCTACACCTTC
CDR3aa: CASSPQTGGDYGYTF

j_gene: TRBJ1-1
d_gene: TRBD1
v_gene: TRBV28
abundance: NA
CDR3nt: TGTGCCAGCAGGGGCCTTACAGGGGGTAGGAACACTGAAGCTTTCTTT
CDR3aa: CASRGLTGGRNTEAFF

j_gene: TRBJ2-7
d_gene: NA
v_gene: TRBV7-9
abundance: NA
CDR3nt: TGTGCCAGCAGCTTTTTCCCCCGACCCTACGAGCAGTACTTC
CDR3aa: CASSFFPRPYEQYF

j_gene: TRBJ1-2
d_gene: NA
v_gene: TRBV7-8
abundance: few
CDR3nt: TGTGCCAGCAGCCCCCTCGAGGGGAGCTCCAACTATGGCTACACCTTC
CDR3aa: CASSPLEGSSNYGYTF

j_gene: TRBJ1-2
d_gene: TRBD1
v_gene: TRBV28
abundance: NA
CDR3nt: TGTGCCAGCAGCGCCGGGACAGGGAAGAGGGGCTACACCTTC
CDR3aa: CASSAGTGKRGYTF

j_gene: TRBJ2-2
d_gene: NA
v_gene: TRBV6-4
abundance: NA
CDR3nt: TGTGCCAGGAGAACTGGGACCACGAACACCGGGGAGCTGTTTTTT
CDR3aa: CARRTGTTNTGELFF

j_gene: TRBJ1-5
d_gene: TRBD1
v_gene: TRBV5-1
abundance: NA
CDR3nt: TGCGCCAGCAGCTCGACAGGGGGCCAGCAGCCCCAGCATTTT
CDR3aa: CASSSTGGQQPQHF

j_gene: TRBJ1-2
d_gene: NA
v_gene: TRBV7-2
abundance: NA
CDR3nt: TGTGCCAGCAGCTTAGGGGGCGGCACCTACTATGGCTACACCTTC
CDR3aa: CASSLGGGTYYGYTF

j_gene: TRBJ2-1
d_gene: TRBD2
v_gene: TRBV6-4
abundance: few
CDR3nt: TGTGCCAGCAGTGGCGTCACACTAGCGGGGGTTTCGCCAATCAATGAGCAGTTCTTC
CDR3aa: CASSGVTLAGVSPINEQFF

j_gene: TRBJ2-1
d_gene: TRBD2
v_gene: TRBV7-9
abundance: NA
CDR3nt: TGTGCCAGCAGCTTGGAAAGCGGGACCGCCTACAATGAGCAGTTCTTC
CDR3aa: CASSLESGTAYNEQFF

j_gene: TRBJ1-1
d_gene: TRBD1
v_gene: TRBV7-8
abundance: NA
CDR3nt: TGTGCCAGCAGCCTAGACAGGGTAAAGACGACTGAAGCTTTCTTT
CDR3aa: CASSLDRVKTTEAFF

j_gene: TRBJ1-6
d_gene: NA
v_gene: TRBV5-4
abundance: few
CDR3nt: TGTGCCAGCAGCTTGTTCGGGACGAATTCACCCCTCCACTTT
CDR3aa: CASSLFGTNSPLHF

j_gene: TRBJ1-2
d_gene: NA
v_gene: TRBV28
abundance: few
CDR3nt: TGTGCCAGCGAGACAGGAGTAGGCGACTATGGCTACACCTTC
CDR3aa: CASETGVGDYGYTF

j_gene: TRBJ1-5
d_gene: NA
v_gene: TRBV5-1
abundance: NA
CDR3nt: TGCGCCAGCAGCTCACAACCGTCTGGGAGCAATCAGCCCCAGCATTTT
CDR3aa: CASSSQPSGSNQPQHF

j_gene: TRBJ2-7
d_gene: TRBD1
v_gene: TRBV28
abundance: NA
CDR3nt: TGTGCCAGCAGTTCGGACAGGGGAGCCTACGAGCAGTACTTC
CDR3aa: CASSSDRGAYEQYF

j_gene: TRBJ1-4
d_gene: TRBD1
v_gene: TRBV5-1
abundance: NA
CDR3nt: TGCGCCAGCAGCGAGGGGACAGGGGATGAAAAACTGTTTTTT
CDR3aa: CASSEGTGDEKLFF

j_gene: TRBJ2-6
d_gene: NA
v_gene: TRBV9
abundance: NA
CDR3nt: TGTGCCAGCAGCCCTCTGGGGTCTGGGGCCAACGTCCTGACTTTC
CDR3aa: CASSPLGSGANVLTF

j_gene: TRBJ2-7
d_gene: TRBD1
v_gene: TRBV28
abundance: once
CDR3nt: TGTGCCAGCAGACAGGGGACCTACGAGCAGTACTTC
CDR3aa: CASRQGTYEQYF

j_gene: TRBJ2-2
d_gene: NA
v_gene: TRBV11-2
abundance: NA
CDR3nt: TGTGCCAGCAGCTTAGTAGCGATGCGGGGCACCGGGGAGCTGTTTTTT
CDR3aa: CASSLVAMRGTGELFF

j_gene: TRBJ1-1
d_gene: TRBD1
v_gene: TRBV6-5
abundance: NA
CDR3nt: TGTGCCAGCAGTCTCGGGACAGTCAACACTGAAGCTTTCTTT
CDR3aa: CASSLGTVNTEAFF

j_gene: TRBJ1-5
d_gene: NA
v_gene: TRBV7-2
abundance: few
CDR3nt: TGTGCCAGCAGCTTCAACGATCAGCCCCAGCATTTT
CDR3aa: CASSFNDQPQHF

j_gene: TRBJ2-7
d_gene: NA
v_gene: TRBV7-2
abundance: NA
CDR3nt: TGTGCCAGCAGCTTAGGGCAGTTTAGCTCCTACGAGCAGTACTTC
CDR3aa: CASSLGQFSSYEQYF

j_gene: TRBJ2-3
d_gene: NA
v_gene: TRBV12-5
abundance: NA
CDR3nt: TGTGCTAGTGGTTTGTTCTCAGGGGTAGATACGCAGTATTTT
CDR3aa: CASGLFSGVDTQYF

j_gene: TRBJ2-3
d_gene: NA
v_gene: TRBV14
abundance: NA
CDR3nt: TGTGCCAGCAGCCCCATGGGAGTAACAGATACGCAGTATTTT
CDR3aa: CASSPMGVTDTQYF

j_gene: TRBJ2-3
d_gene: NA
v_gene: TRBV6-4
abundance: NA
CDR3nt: TGTGCCAGCAGGGCCCCCGGCACAGATACGCAGTATTTT
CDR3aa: CASRAPGTDTQYF

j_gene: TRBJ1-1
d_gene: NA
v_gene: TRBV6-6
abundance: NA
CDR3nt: TGTGCCAGCAGTTACCTTCCGGGAGGACCCACTGAAGCTTTCTTT
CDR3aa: CASSYLPGGPTEAFF

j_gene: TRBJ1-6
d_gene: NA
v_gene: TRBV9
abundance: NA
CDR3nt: TGTGCCAGCAGCGTAGATGGTGAGAATTCACCCCTCCACTTT
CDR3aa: CASSVDGENSPLHF

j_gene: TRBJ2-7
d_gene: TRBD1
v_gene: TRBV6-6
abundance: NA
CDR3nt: TGTGCCAGCAGCGGGACAGGGCTGTTATACGAGCAGTACTTC
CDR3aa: CASSGTGLLYEQYF

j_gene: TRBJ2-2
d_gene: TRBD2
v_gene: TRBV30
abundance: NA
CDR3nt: TGTGCCTGGAGCGGACTAGGGGCCGGGGAGCTGTTTTTT
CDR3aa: CAWSGLGAGELFF

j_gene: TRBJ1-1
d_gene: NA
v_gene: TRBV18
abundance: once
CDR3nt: TGTGCCAGCTCACCTAGCTGGGAGAACACTGAAGCTTTCTTT
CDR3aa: CASSPSWENTEAFF

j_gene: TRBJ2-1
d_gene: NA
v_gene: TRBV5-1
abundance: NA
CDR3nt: TGCGCCAGCAGCTTGGGCGTCGGGGGATACAATGAGCAGTTCTTC
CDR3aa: CASSLGVGGYNEQFF

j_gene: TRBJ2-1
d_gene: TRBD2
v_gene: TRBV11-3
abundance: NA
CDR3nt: TGTGCCAGCAGCTCCACCGGGACTAGCGGGGCCAATGAGCAGTTCTTC
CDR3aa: CASSSTGTSGANEQFF

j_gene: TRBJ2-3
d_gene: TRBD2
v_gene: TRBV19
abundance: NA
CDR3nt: TGTGCCAGTAGGACTGGGGGGGTATATGATACGCAGTATTTT
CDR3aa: CASRTGGVYDTQYF

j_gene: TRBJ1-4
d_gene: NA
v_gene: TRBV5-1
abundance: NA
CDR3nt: TGCGCCAGCAGCTTCGCGGCGAATGAAAAACTGTTTTTT
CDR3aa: CASSFAANEKLFF

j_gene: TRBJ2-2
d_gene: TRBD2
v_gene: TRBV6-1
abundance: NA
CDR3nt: TGTGCCAGCAGTGGGCCGGGACTAGCCCTCGCCGGGGAGCTGTTTTTT
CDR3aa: CASSGPGLALAGELFF